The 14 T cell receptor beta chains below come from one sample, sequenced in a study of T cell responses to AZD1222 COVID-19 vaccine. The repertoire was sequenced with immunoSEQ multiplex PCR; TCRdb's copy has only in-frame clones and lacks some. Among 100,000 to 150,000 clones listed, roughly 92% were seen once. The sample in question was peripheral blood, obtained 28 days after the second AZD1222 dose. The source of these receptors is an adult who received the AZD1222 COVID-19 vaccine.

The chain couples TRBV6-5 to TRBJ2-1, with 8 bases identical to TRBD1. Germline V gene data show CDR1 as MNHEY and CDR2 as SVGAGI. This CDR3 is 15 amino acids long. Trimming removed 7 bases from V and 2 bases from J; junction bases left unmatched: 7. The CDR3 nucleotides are TGTGCCAGCACCCCTTCACAGGGGGCCTACAATGAGCAGTTCTTC. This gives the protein CASTPSQGAYNEQFF.

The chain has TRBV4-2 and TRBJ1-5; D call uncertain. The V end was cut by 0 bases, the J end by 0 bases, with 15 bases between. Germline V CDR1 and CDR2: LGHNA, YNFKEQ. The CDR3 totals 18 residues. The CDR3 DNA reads TGTGCCAGCAGCCAAGAGCTCAGGCGGACTTATAGCAATCAGCCCCAGCATTTT. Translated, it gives CASSQELRRTYSNQPQHF.

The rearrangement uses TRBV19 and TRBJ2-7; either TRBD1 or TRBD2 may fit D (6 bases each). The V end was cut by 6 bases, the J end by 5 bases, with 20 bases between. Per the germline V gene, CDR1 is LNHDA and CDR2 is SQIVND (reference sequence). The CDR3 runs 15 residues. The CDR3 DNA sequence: TGTGCCAGTAGGAGCGGGTCCGGGGGCGAGGACGAGCAGTACTTC. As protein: CASRSGSGGEDEQYF.

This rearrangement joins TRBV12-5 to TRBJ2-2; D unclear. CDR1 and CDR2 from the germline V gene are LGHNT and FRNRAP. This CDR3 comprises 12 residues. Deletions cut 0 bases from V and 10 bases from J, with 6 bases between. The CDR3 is CASGLVLAELFF. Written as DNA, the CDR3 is TGTGCTAGTGGTTTGGTTCTGGCGGAGCTGTTTTTT.

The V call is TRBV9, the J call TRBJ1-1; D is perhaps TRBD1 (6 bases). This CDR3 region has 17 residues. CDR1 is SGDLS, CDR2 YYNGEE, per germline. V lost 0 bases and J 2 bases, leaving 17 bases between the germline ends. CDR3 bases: TGTGCCAGCAGCGTAGCGCCGACAGGCGGGGGAAACACTGAAGCTTTCTTT. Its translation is CASSVAPTGGGNTEAFF. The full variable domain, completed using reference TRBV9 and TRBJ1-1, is DSGVTQTPKHLITATGQRVTLRCSPRSGDLSVYWYQQSLDQGLQFLIQYYNGEERAKGNILERFSAQQFPDLHSELNLSSLELGDSALYFCASSVAPTGGGNTEAFFGQGTRLTVV.

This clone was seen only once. CDR3 protein: CASSLSTQVRTPQETQYF. The DNA of the CDR3 is TGTGCCAGCAGCTTAAGCACACAGGTTAGGACTCCGCAAGAGACCCAGTACTTC. The chain joins TRBV7-3 to TRBJ2-5; either TRBD1 or TRBD2 may fit D (5 bases each). CDR3 length: 18 residues. In germline, CDR1 is SGHTA, CDR2 FQGTGA. Trimming stripped 1 base from V and 2 bases from J, with 20 bases between.

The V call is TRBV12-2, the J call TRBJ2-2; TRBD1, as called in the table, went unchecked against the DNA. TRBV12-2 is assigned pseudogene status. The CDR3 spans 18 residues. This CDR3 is CASRTRTGGRWETGELFF. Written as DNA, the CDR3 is TGTGCAAGTCGCACCCGGACAGGGGGCCGGTGGGAAACCGGGGAGCTGTTTTTT.

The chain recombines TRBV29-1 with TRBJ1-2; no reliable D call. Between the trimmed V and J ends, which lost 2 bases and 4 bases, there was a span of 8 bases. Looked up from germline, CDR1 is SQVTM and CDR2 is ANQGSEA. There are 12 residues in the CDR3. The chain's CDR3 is CSVESEIYGYTF. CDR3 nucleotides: TGCAGCGTTGAATCAGAGATCTATGGCTACACCTTC.

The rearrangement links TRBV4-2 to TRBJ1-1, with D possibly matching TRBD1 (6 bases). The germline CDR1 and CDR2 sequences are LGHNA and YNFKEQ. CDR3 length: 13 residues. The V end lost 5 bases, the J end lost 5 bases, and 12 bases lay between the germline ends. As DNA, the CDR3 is TGTGCCAGCAGCTCCACAGGGAGGACTGAAGCTTTCTTT. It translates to CASSSTGRTEAFF.

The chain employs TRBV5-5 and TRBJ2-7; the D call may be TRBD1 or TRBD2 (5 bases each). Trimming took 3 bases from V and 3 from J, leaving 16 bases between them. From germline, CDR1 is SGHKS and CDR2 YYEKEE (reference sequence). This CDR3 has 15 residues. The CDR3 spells CASSWAPGPIYEQYF. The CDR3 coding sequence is TGTGCCAGCAGCTGGGCCCCGGGACCGATCTACGAGCAGTACTTC.

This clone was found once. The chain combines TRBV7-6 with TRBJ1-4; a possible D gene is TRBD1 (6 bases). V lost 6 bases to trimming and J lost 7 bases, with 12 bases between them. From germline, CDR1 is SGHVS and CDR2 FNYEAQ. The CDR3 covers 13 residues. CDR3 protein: CASREAGVEKLFF. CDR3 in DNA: TGTGCCAGCAGAGAGGCAGGGGTTGAAAAACTGTTTTTT.

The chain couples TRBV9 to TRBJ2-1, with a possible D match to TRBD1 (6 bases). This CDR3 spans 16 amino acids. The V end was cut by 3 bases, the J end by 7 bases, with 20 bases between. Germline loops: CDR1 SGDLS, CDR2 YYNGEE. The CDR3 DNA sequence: TGTGCCAGCAGCGCCTTTGACAGGCCGCCGTTGAATGAGCAGTTCTTC. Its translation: CASSAFDRPPLNEQFF.

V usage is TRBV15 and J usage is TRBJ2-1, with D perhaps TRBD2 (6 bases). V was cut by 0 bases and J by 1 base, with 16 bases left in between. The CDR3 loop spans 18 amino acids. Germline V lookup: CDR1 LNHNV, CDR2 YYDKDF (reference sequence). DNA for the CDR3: TGTGCCACCAGCAGAGATATAAGTGGGGGGAGGTCCTACAATGAGCAGTTCTTC. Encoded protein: CATSRDISGGRSYNEQFF.

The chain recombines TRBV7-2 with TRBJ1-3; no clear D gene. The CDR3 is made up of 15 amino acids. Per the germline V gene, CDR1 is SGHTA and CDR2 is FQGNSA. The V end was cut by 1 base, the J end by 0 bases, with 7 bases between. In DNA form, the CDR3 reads TGTGCCAGCAGCTTAGGGTCGGTCTCTGGAAACACCATATATTTT. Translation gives CASSLGSVSGNTIYF.